This T cell receptor beta chain appears in the sequencing data of a study of T-cell reconstitution after alpha-beta-depleted transplantation in children. Study results and limitations: After one year, T-cell counts and TCRbeta diversity mostly came from new T cells. After transplant, at about two months, alpha-beta T cells were reportedly derived from several hundred expanded graft clones.

Preparing the TCRbeta library involved the use of unique molecular identifiers. TCRdb called the PCR reads again in MiXCR, with one record for every CDR3 protein. The sample carries about 980,000 distinct CDR3 sequences, around 30% recorded once. In its sample, this clonotype was seen a few times. The antigen is unknown. The sequencing here drew on PBMCs, mostly from graft donor cells, taken 360 days after TCRalphabeta/CD19-depleted stem cell transplant. The source of this sequence is a boy younger than two who had a stem cell transplant for SCID, so the T cells may come from the graft donor.

The CDR3 spells CASSQATEDCMNTEAFF. The CDR3 DNA sequence: TGTGCCAGCAGCCAAGCGACCGAGGACTGCATGAACACTGAAGCTTTCTTT. The V and J genes are TRBV4-2 and TRBJ1-1; D remains ambiguous. The V end was cut by 1 base, the J end by 0 bases, with 15 bases between. The CDR3 spans 17 residues. Germline V gene data show CDR1 as LGHNA and CDR2 as YNFKEQ.